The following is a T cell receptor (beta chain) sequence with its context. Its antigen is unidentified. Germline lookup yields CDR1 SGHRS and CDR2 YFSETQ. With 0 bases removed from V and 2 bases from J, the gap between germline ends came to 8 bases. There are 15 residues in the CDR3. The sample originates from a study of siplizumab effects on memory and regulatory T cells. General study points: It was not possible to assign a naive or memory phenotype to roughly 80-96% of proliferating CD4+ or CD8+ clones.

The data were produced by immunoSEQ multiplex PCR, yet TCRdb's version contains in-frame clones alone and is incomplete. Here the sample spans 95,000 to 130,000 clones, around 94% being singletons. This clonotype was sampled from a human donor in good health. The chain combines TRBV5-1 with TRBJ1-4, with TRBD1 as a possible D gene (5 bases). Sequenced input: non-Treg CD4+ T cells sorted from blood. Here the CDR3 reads CASSLVAGTNEKLFF. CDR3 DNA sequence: TGCGCCAGCAGCTTGGTAGCAGGGACTAATGAAAAACTGTTTTTT.